This is a list of T cell receptor beta chains from one sample in a study of T-cell memory formation after mild COVID-19. TCRdb passed the 5' RACE reads through MiXCR, listing each CDR3 protein once. The table has roughly 300,000 distinct CDR3 sequences, roughly 8% seen once. The material sequenced was PBMCs or a T cell subset sorted from them (not recorded which). The receptors originated from a man aged 18 to 29 who had mild COVID-19 (a few samples of this study predate the infection). Cell type and time point are not known. CDR3s include the opening cysteine and the closing phenylalanine or tryptophan. The order of the fields is CDR3 length, D gene, J gene, V gene, clone size, CDR3 protein, CDR3 DNA. The D gene is left open where the match is weak. For some rows the clone size is stated as once, few or many, or as a class when expanded; others skip it.

>13|-|TRBJ1-6|TRBV7-2|once
CASSSMRGYTLHF
TGTGCCAGCAGCTCGATGCGGGGGTATACCCTCCACTTT
>13|TRBD1|TRBJ2-5|TRBV20-1|-
CSATGGWQETQYF
TGCAGTGCTACAGGGGGCTGGCAAGAGACCCAGTACTTC
>13|-|TRBJ1-2|TRBV4-3|-
CASSGGGPYGYTF
TGCGCCAGCAGCGGGGGGGGCCCCTATGGCTACACCTTC
>11|-|TRBJ1-1|TRBV7-8|-
CASSADGGAFF
TGTGCCAGCAGCGCCGACGGGGGGGCTTTCTTT
>14|-|TRBJ1-6|TRBV20-1|few
CSASPQGDYSPLHF
TGCAGTGCTAGCCCGCAGGGAGACTATTCACCCCTCCACTTT
>13|-|TRBJ1-1|TRBV5-1|-
CASRQSGVPEAFF
TGCGCCAGCAGACAGTCTGGAGTCCCTGAAGCTTTCTTT
>14|-|TRBJ1-1|TRBV5-1|once
CASSLLQGPQRAFF
TGCGCCAGCAGCTTGTTGCAGGGCCCCCAGAGGGCTTTCTTT
>13|-|TRBJ2-7|TRBV27|-
CASSFGRDYEQYF
TGTGCCAGCAGTTTTGGCAGAGACTACGAGCAGTACTTC
>11|-|TRBJ2-1|TRBV5-1|few
CASSSSGGQFF
TGCGCCAGCAGCTCGTCCGGCGGGCAGTTCTTC
>16|-|TRBJ2-3|TRBV27|many
CASSLLGGTSTDTQYF
TGTGCCAGCAGTTTACTAGGCGGAACTAGCACAGATACGCAGTATTTT
>15|-|TRBJ2-2|TRBV19|few
CASSMDIPKTGELFF
TGTGCCAGTAGTATGGACATACCTAAGACCGGGGAGCTGTTTTTT
>15|-|TRBJ2-2|TRBV11-2|-
CASSLEALNTGELFF
TGTGCCAGCAGCTTAGAGGCACTGAACACCGGGGAGCTGTTTTTT
>13|TRBD1|TRBJ2-3|TRBV9|few
CASSGDSGDTQYF
TGTGCCAGCAGCGGGGACAGTGGGGATACGCAGTATTTT
>13|-|TRBJ2-7|TRBV5-1|many
CASSLTGAYEQYF
TGCGCCAGCTCACTCACAGGAGCCTACGAGCAGTACTTC
>15|TRBD1|TRBJ1-1|TRBV6-5|-
CASSQTGEAYTEAFF
TGTGCCAGCAGCCAGACAGGGGAAGCGTACACTGAAGCTTTCTTT
>13|TRBD1|TRBJ1-1|TRBV7-8|-
CASSLVGTGEAFF
TGTGCCAGCAGCTTAGTAGGGACAGGAGAAGCTTTCTTT
>15|-|TRBJ2-3|TRBV6-4|-
CASSKDPGSTDTQYF
TGTGCCAGTAGTAAGGACCCGGGTAGCACAGATACGCAGTATTTT
>17|-|TRBJ1-2|TRBV7-9|few
CASSLWRQSLSIYGYTF
TGTGCCAGCAGCTTGTGGAGACAGAGCCTCTCAATCTATGGCTACACCTTC
>16|TRBD2|TRBJ2-1|TRBV7-2|few
CASSSRLAGGGEEQFF
TGTGCCAGCAGCTCCCGACTAGCGGGGGGTGGAGAAGAGCAGTTCTTC
>15|-|TRBJ2-3|TRBV5-1|-
CASSSAAGVTDTQYF
TGCGCCAGCAGCTCAGCGGCAGGGGTCACAGATACGCAGTATTTT
>13|TRBD1|TRBJ2-5|TRBV13|many
CASTYRGQETQYF
TGTGCCAGCACGTACAGGGGTCAAGAGACCCAGTACTTC
>15|-|TRBJ2-7|TRBV20-1|-
CSARYGVGASYGQYF
TGCAGTGCTAGATACGGGGTGGGGGCCTCCTACGGGCAGTACTTC
>15|-|TRBJ2-6|TRBV9|once
CASSARNSGANVLTF
TGTGCCAGCAGCGCCAGGAACTCTGGGGCCAACGTCCTGACTTTC
>14|-|TRBJ2-2|TRBV6-4|many
CASSDRGDTGELFF
TGTGCCAGCAGTGACAGGGGAGACACCGGGGAGCTGTTTTTT
>15|TRBD2|TRBJ2-3|TRBV20-1|many
CSGAPTSGGPDTQYF
TGCAGCGGGGCCCCCACTAGCGGGGGACCAGATACGCAGTATTTT
>14|-|TRBJ1-6|TRBV19|few
CATAWRPYNSPLHF
TGTGCCACCGCGTGGCGCCCATATAATTCACCCCTCCACTTT
>14|-|TRBJ2-5|TRBV7-9|-
CASSFTVGDETQYF
TGTGCCAGCAGCTTTACTGTGGGGGACGAGACCCAGTACTTC
>18|-|TRBJ2-3|TRBV10-3|few
CAISESGWRGTSTDTQYF
TGTGCCATCAGTGAGTCAGGCTGGCGGGGAACTAGCACAGATACGCAGTATTTT
>12|-|TRBJ2-1|TRBV12-3/TRBV12-4|-
CASTPDYNEQFF
TGTGCCAGCACCCCGGACTACAATGAGCAGTTCTTC
>13|-|TRBJ2-3|TRBV7-2|-
CASSWGRGDTQYF
TGTGCCAGCAGCTGGGGTCGGGGGGATACGCAGTATTTT
>15|TRBD1|TRBJ1-2|TRBV29-1|few
CSVYRSGQGNGGYTF
TGCAGCGTTTACAGGTCGGGACAGGGGAACGGTGGCTACACCTTC
>15|-|TRBJ2-3|TRBV12-3/TRBV12-4|many
CASRIRGPSTDTQYF
TGTGCCAGCAGGATACGGGGGCCAAGCACAGATACGCAGTATTTT
>15|-|TRBJ2-7|TRBV7-7|-
CASSLAQGPRYEQYF
TGTGCCAGCAGCTTAGCACAGGGACCTCGCTACGAGCAGTACTTC
>15|TRBD1|TRBJ2-2|TRBV7-3|-
CASSRTGPPTGELFF
TGTGCCAGCAGCCGGACAGGGCCGCCGACCGGGGAGCTGTTTTTT
>15|-|TRBJ1-1|TRBV5-1|-
CASSLGGEMNTEAFF
TGCGCCAGCAGCTTGGGTGGAGAAATGAACACTGAAGCTTTCTTT
>17|-|TRBJ2-4|TRBV18|-
CASSPPGPQVAKNIQYF
TGTGCCAGCTCACCACCGGGCCCACAAGTAGCCAAAAACATTCAGTACTTC
>13|-|TRBJ2-2|TRBV7-2|-
CASSLKSAGELFF
TGTGCCAGCAGCTTAAAGTCGGCCGGGGAGCTGTTTTTT
>15|TRBD2|TRBJ2-1|TRBV13|-
CASSLVLAVYNEQFF
TGTGCCAGCAGCTTAGTACTAGCGGTATACAATGAGCAGTTCTTC
>16|-|TRBJ1-6|TRBV2|few
CASLGSSAGVNSPLHF
TGTGCCTCCCTAGGGTCAAGCGCAGGGGTGAATTCACCCCTCCACTTT
>14|-|TRBJ1-1|TRBV27|many
CASSLGELNTEAFF
TGTGCCAGCAGTTTGGGGGAACTGAACACTGAAGCTTTCTTT
>14|TRBD1|TRBJ2-7|TRBV6-5|few
CASRQGQGRNEQYF
TGTGCCAGCAGACAGGGACAGGGTCGTAACGAGCAGTACTTC
>15|TRBD1|TRBJ1-1|TRBV4-1|few
CASSQTGGPHTEAFF
TGCGCCAGCAGCCAAACAGGGGGCCCCCACACTGAAGCTTTCTTT
>16|TRBD2|TRBJ2-3|TRBV6-6|few
CASSYFFRGGAYTQYF
TGTGCCAGCAGTTATTTCTTCCGCGGGGGGGCGTATACGCAGTATTTT
>16|-|TRBJ1-2|TRBV5-1|-
CASSLASAGSNYGYTF
TGCGCCAGCAGCTTGGCCTCGGCAGGGAGTAACTATGGCTACACCTTC
>14|-|TRBJ2-2|TRBV4-1|few
CASSQVGNTGELFF
TGCGCCAGCAGCCAAGTAGGGAACACCGGGGAGCTGTTTTTT
>16|-|TRBJ2-1|TRBV7-3|many
CASSLTAGVSYNEQFF
TGTGCCAGCAGCTTAACGGCAGGGGTCTCCTACAATGAGCAGTTCTTC
>14|-|TRBJ2-5|TRBV7-9|few
CASSLVGAEETQYF
TGTGCCAGCAGCTTAGTAGGGGCCGAAGAGACCCAGTACTTC
>16|-|TRBJ2-3|TRBV7-2|many
CASSLRRGGSTDTQYF
TGTGCCAGCAGCTTAAGGAGGGGGGGAAGCACAGATACGCAGTATTTT
>13|-|TRBJ2-2|TRBV5-1|-
CASSLKWTGELFF
TGCGCCAGCAGCTTGAAATGGACCGGGGAGCTGTTTTTT
>12|-|TRBJ1-1|TRBV3-1|few
CASSHQGTEAFF
TGTGCCAGCAGCCACCAGGGCACTGAAGCTTTCTTT
>15|TRBD1|TRBJ1-2|TRBV7-9|-
CASSYRDRGLYGYTF
TGTGCCAGCAGCTACCGGGACAGGGGACTCTATGGCTACACCTTC
>15|TRBD1|TRBJ1-1|TRBV20-1|few
CSAPDREKGNTEAFF
TGCAGTGCTCCGGACAGGGAAAAAGGAAACACTGAAGCTTTCTTT
>17|TRBD1|TRBJ1-1|TRBV7-9|-
CASSLVGGGPGNTEAFF
TGTGCCAGCAGCTTAGTAGGAGGGGGCCCAGGGAACACTGAAGCTTTCTTT
>14|TRBD1|TRBJ1-4|TRBV5-1|few
CASKPGQGDEKLFF
TGCGCCAGCAAGCCGGGACAGGGGGACGAAAAACTGTTTTTT
>14|-|TRBJ1-2|TRBV20-1|-
CSAPRPQVRYGYTF
TGCAGTGCTCCCCGGCCCCAGGTGCGATATGGCTACACCTTC
>13|-|TRBJ1-1|TRBV15|few
CATSRDRGAEAFF
TGTGCCACCAGCAGAGATCGTGGGGCTGAAGCTTTCTTT
>15|TRBD1|TRBJ2-7|TRBV5-4|-
CASRRGTGSPYEQYF
TGTGCCAGCCGCCGGGGGACAGGGAGTCCCTACGAGCAGTACTTC